A selection of T cell receptor beta chains follows, all from one sample in a study of blood T cell repertoires in COVID-19. Clones were sequenced by immunoSEQ multiplex PCR, and TCRdb holds only the in-frame ones, with some missing. The sample consists of some 180,000 clones, 79% of them appearing once. Sequenced input: PBMCs or T cells enriched from blood (not recorded which). The receptor set was obtained from a woman between 65 and 79 years old in a cohort exposed to, infected with or recovered from COVID-19 (not recorded which). Each CDR3 is given with its conserved first and last residue. The order of the fields is CDR3 length, J gene, D gene, V gene, CDR3 protein. D genes are given only for firm matches.

>17|TRBJ2-3|TRBD2|TRBV23-1
CASSQSPRGRGTDTQYF
>17|TRBJ2-1|.|TRBV4-2
CASSQDPLESSYNEQFF
>15|TRBJ1-3|.|TRBV28
CASRPGTRSGNTIYF
>15|TRBJ2-3|TRBD2|TRBV14
CASSQSPAGADTQYF
>14|TRBJ1-5|.|TRBV28
CASSLEIPGQPQHF
>15|TRBJ2-1|TRBD2|TRBV10-2
CASRGTSGRMNEQFF
>13|TRBJ1-2|TRBD1|TRBV12-3/TRBV12-4
CASSFGQGVGYTF
>16|TRBJ2-3|.|TRBV15
CATSRVGSSAADTQYF
>13|TRBJ2-7|.|TRBV27
CASSPLGAYEQYF
>11|TRBJ1-1|.|TRBV28
CASLENTEAFF
>13|TRBJ1-2|.|TRBV7-9
CASSTGLNYGYTF
>12|TRBJ2-7|TRBD1|TRBV5-1
CASSSDRVEQYF
>14|TRBJ1-1|.|TRBV15
CATSRDRVSTEAFF
>12|TRBJ2-7|.|TRBV27
CASRLMGGEQYF
>14|TRBJ1-6|.|TRBV2
CASRAGSYNSPLHF
>13|TRBJ1-5|.|TRBV7-8
CASSIQGQQPQHF
>14|TRBJ2-2|.|TRBV5-1
CASRTGINTGELFF
>13|TRBJ1-4|.|TRBV7-8
CASSFTGNEKLFF
>15|TRBJ1-1|.|TRBV6-5
CASSYSDRINTEAFF
>17|TRBJ2-7|TRBD2|TRBV18
CASSLSTGTSGKYEQYF
>17|TRBJ2-2|TRBD2|TRBV5-1
CASSLGAAGGNTGELFF
>17|TRBJ1-2|.|TRBV3-1/TRBV3-2
CASSQDGWEGVDYGYTF
>16|TRBJ2-1|TRBD1|TRBV19
CASSIVPDRGFDEQFF
>14|TRBJ1-5|.|TRBV28
CASNPGTSYQPQHF
>13|TRBJ1-1|.|TRBV29-1
CSVDWGQNTEAFF
>14|TRBJ1-2|.|TRBV27
CASSFRGANYGYTF
>13|TRBJ2-7|TRBD1|TRBV27
CASRGTGVYEQYF
>16|TRBJ2-5|TRBD2|TRBV28
CASSVAGRAFSETQYF
>13|TRBJ1-2|TRBD1|TRBV7-2
CASSWGQGRGYTF
>15|TRBJ2-2|.|TRBV5-1
CASRNRGAGTGELFF
>15|TRBJ2-5|TRBD1|TRBV5-1
CASSLTGQGQETQYF
>16|TRBJ2-3|TRBD2|TRBV7-3
CASSLGSGGPTDTQYF
>11|TRBJ2-5|.|TRBV2
CASILRETQYF
>16|TRBJ1-2|.|TRBV18
CASSPDRSGVNYGYTF
>13|TRBJ1-4|.|TRBV19
CASSSIQREKLFF
>16|TRBJ2-1|.|TRBV7-3
CASSLISMSSYNEQFF
>15|TRBJ2-7|.|TRBV7-9
CASSSKDRHAYEQYF